A selection of T cell receptor beta chains follows, all from one sample in a study of CD8 T cells in ankylosing spondylitis. TCRdb itself ran the 5' RACE reads through MiXCR, one entry per CDR3 protein. The sample includes about 250,000 distinct CDR3 sequences, 30% to 35% seen only once; the top ten take about 4%. Material: blood, either unsorted or a sorted T cell fraction (not recorded which). The receptors shown here come from a male donor with ankylosing spondylitis or in good health (not recorded which). The CDR3 runs from the conserved cysteine through the conserved F or W. The D gene is left open where the match is weak. Clone size is not always given. Where it is, it says once, few, many or a class for expanded clones.

V,D,size,J,CDR3,DNA
TRBV7-8,NA,NA,TRBJ2-1,CASSLRGQNEQFF,TGTGCCAGCAGCTTAAGAGGACAGAATGAGCAGTTCTTC
TRBV29-1,NA,NA,TRBJ2-7,CSVGPRTGGAYEQYF,TGCAGCGTTGGCCCCCGGACAGGAGGGGCCTACGAGCAGTACTTC
TRBV7-6,NA,few,TRBJ2-1,CASSSKIRGSSYNEQFF,TGTGCCAGCAGCTCGAAGATTAGGGGTAGCTCCTACAATGAGCAGTTCTTC
TRBV20-1,NA,NA,TRBJ2-3,CSAMPDTQYF,TGCAGTGCTATGCCAGATACGCAGTATTTT
TRBV20-1,NA,NA,TRBJ1-1,CSALPWGGTEAFF,TGCAGTGCCCTCCCGTGGGGGGGGACTGAAGCTTTCTTT
TRBV9,NA,NA,TRBJ2-2,CASSADSTGELFF,TGTGCCAGCAGCGCGGACAGCACCGGGGAGCTGTTTTTT
TRBV7-3,NA,few,TRBJ1-1,CASSLIAGVNTEAFF,TGTGCCAGCAGCTTAATCGCAGGGGTGAACACTGAAGCTTTCTTT
TRBV7-9,NA,NA,TRBJ2-2,CASSRTGQSTGELFF,TGTGCCAGCAGCCGAACCGGACAGAGCACCGGGGAGCTGTTTTTT
TRBV10-3,TRBD1,NA,TRBJ1-5,CAISESVRTGNQPQHF,TGTGCCATCAGTGAGTCGGTTCGGACAGGGAATCAGCCCCAGCATTTT
TRBV20-1,NA,few,TRBJ2-5,CSASRRRETQYF,TGCAGTGCTAGTCGGCGCCGGGAGACCCAGTACTTC
TRBV21-1,NA,NA,TRBJ2-5,CASSKAGSGGAQETQYF,TGTGCCAGCAGCAAAGCTGGGAGCGGGGGGGCCCAAGAGACCCAGTACTTC
TRBV10-3,NA,few,TRBJ1-1,CAISGTMTDENTEAFF,TGTGCCATCAGTGGTACCATGACAGATGAGAACACTGAAGCTTTCTTT
TRBV12-3/TRBV12-4,NA,few,TRBJ2-5,CASSLGRTTLQETQYF,TGTGCCAGCAGTTTAGGACGGACTACACTTCAAGAGACCCAGTACTTC
TRBV7-9,NA,NA,TRBJ2-5,CASSSLTRIQETQYF,TGTGCCAGCAGCTCCCTAACACGTATCCAAGAGACCCAGTACTTC
TRBV20-1,NA,NA,TRBJ2-7,CSAWDGNIKYF,TGCAGTGCTTGGGACGGCAATATCAAGTACTTC